Listed here is a single T cell receptor (beta chain). Its antigen is still unknown. Within one base of it there is no much larger clone, and no base qualities were kept. According to the study, the label for this sample's treatment or condition signals: in vitro stimulation with specific CMV peptide epitopes to enrich CMV-specific T cells. The data were produced on an Illumina HiSeq 1500. TCRdb cleaned the public reads at Q25 with fastp, built clones with MiXCR and kept in-frame beta chains. Identical CDR3 proteins give one entry, which carries the most common genes and DNA. This sample gives about 890,000 distinct CDR3 sequences in total; around 32% of them show up just once. The ten largest clones represent roughly an eighth of the sample. This record belongs to a study of T cell repertoires in cytomegalovirus infection (dated by TCRdb to 2018 to 2020). About the investigation overall: Recently identified HLA-C-restricted CMV epitopes, whose presentation resists viral immunomodulation, were targeted by peptide stimulations together with well-studied HLA-B-restricted epitopes. The HLA type of each donor mattered for the analysis, because public TCR beta signatures pointed to carriage of CMV infection along with the matching HLA type.

Study-level results and caveats: In the ex vivo response, HLA-C-restricted CMV-specific TCR beta clonotypes were dominant, and in two of eight donors the single most frequent clonotype came from this HLA-C-restricted group. Cumulative frequency of public TCR beta family members discriminated carriers of CMV infection plus the relevant HLA type in this cohort and an independent approximately 400-donor cohort.

This sequence originates from a human donor in good health (CMV status not recorded). Some clones in this sample may be carry-over from other donors' samples. The specimen was cultured CD8+ T cells from PBMCs, collected from culture after CMV antigen stimulation.

The encoded CDR3 is CASSGASYNEQFF. The base sequence is TGTGCCAGCTCCGGGGCTTCCTACAATGAGCAGTTCTTC. This chain joins TRBV6-5 to TRBJ2-1; the D call could be TRBD1 or TRBD2, with each sharing 5 bases. The trim is 8 bases for V and 1 base for J, with a gap of 9 bases between the germline ends. The germline V gene supplies CDR1 MNHEY and CDR2 SVGAGI. There are 13 amino acids in the CDR3, from cysteine to phenylalanine inclusive. Only CDR3 DNA remains: 39 bases, in frame from the first base.